This passage covers 28 T cell receptor beta chains from one sample sequenced in a study of blood T cell repertoires in COVID-19. The repertoire was sequenced with immunoSEQ multiplex PCR; TCRdb's copy has only in-frame clones and lacks some. The table has approximately 50,000 clones, approximately 80% seen once. Sequenced input: peripheral blood. The source of these receptors is a man aged 50-59 years with active or convalescent COVID-19.

The chain links TRBV6-4 to TRBJ1-5; D is ambiguous. Germline V gives CDR1 MRHNA, CDR2 SNTAGT. The CDR3 covers 21 residues. Trimming took off 0 bases at V and 0 bases at J, with 24 bases between the two ends. Here the CDR3 DNA reads TGTGCCAGCAGTGACTCGATTTTCACTCACTCCGGGGATCGTAGCAATCAGCCCCAGCATTTT. Translated: CASSDSIFTHSGDRSNQPQHF.

The chain employs TRBV18 and TRBJ2-7, with TRBD1 matching over 8 bases. Per the germline V gene, CDR1 is KGHSH and CDR2 is LQKENI. Trimming removed 6 bases from V and 1 base from J; junction bases left unmatched: 11. The CDR3 is made up of 16 amino acids. The CDR3 spells CASSDRGEALSYEQYF. The CDR3, as DNA: TGTGCCAGCTCCGACAGGGGTGAAGCTTTATCCTACGAGCAGTACTTC.

This sequence joins TRBV9 and TRBJ1-1; D perhaps matches TRBD1 (6 bases). V lost 0 bases and J 4 bases, leaving 31 bases between the germline ends. Germline loops: CDR1 SGDLS, CDR2 YYNGEE. The CDR3 consists of 21 residues. The CDR3 loop reads CASSVGSPSTGIAAAVTEAFF. CDR3 DNA: TGTGCCAGCAGCGTAGGTAGTCCGTCGACAGGAATCGCAGCGGCTGTCACTGAAGCTTTCTTT. The complete variable domain, with remaining parts taken from reference TRBV9 and TRBJ1-1, reads DSGVTQTPKHLITATGQRVTLRCSPRSGDLSVYWYQQSLDQGLQFLIQYYNGEERAKGNILERFSAQQFPDLHSELNLSSLELGDSALYFCASSVGSPSTGIAAAVTEAFFGQGTRLTVV.

The J gene is TRBJ2-7, the V gene TRBV10-3; maybe TRBD1 (6 bases). Germline V lookup: CDR1 ENHRY, CDR2 SYGVKD. The CDR3 spans 14 residues. V lost 2 bases to trimming and J lost 3 bases, with 11 bases between them. The CDR3 protein is CAISEPGHLYEQYF. The CDR3 DNA follows: TGTGCCATCAGTGAGCCGGGACACCTCTACGAGCAGTACTTC.

This clone was seen repeatedly, ten times or more. This rearrangement joins TRBV5-1 to TRBJ2-3, with a weak D call TRBD1 (5 bases). The CDR3 is 14 amino acids. Trimming shortened V by 4 bases and J by 1 base, and 10 bases separated the two germline ends. CDR1 SGHRS and CDR2 YFSETQ come from the germline V gene. The CDR3 reads CASSVRGRTDTQYF. In nucleotides, the CDR3 is TGCGCCAGCAGCGTTAGGGGCCGCACAGATACGCAGTATTTT.

In its sample, this clone is medium-sized. The V and J genes are TRBV5-4 and TRBJ2-2, with a tentative D call TRBD1 (5 bases). Per the germline V gene, CDR1 is SGHNT and CDR2 is YYREEE (reference sequence). Trimming removed 2 bases at V and 4 bases at J, with 9 bases between. The CDR3 contains 14 residues. CDR3 coding DNA: TGTGCCAGCAGCTTAGAGACAGCCACCGGGGAGCTGTTTTTT. Protein sequence: CASSLETATGELFF.

The chain combines TRBV6-5 with TRBJ2-7; a weak D match, TRBD1 (5 bases). Germline V CDR1 and CDR2: MNHEY, SVGAGI. The V gene lost 7 bases and the J gene lost 5 bases, with 12 bases spanning the gap. CDR3 length equals 12 residues. The CDR3 DNA sequence: TGTGCCAGCATACAGGTCCCCCACGAGCAGTACTTC. It codes for CASIQVPHEQYF.

This chain links TRBV2 with TRBJ2-7, with 8 bases that match TRBD1. Losses at the gene ends were 6 bases for V and 1 base for J; bases not matched to a gene: 5. The CDR3 covers 14 residues. Germline loops: CDR1 SNHLY, CDR2 FYNNEI. The CDR3 sequence: CASRGDRWSYEQYF. In DNA form, the CDR3 reads TGTGCCAGCAGGGGGGACAGGTGGTCCTACGAGCAGTACTTC.

A note on this clone: The sample has other DNA sequences that encode this CDR3 too. This rearrangement joins TRBV5-1 to TRBJ2-1; D perhaps matches TRBD1 (7 bases). CDR1 is SGHRS and CDR2 is YFSETQ in the germline V gene. Trimming removed 1 base at V and 4 bases at J, with 12 bases between. There are 15 residues in the CDR3. This CDR3 reads CASSLQGGSYNEQFF. The DNA of the CDR3 is TGCGCCAGCAGCTTGCAGGGGGGTAGTTACAATGAGCAGTTCTTC.

This clone has just a few counts. The rearrangement uses TRBV10-3 and TRBJ2-5; perhaps TRBD2 as D (5 bases). There are 13 residues in the CDR3. Germline loops: CDR1 ENHRY, CDR2 SYGVKD. V lost 0 bases and J lost 5, with 7 bases in between. This CDR3 is CAISESGGETQYF. As DNA, the CDR3 is TGTGCCATCAGTGAGTCGGGCGGGGAGACCCAGTACTTC.

A remark on this clone: The sample carries other DNA sequences with the same CDR3. The chain employs TRBV19 and TRBJ1-1; tentatively, D is TRBD1 (5 bases). Trimming left V 3 bases short and J 4 bases short, with 9 bases between. Germline V gives CDR1 LNHDA, CDR2 SQIVND (reference sequence). This CDR3 contains 13 residues. As DNA, the CDR3 is TGTGCCAGTAGTATTTACGGGGGCACTGAAGCTTTCTTT. This encodes CASSIYGGTEAFF.

The rearrangement joins TRBV5-6 to TRBJ2-2; D is unclear. CDR3 length: 12 residues. The V and J ends lost 2 bases and 5 bases respectively, with 4 bases between them. Germline-derived CDR1 and CDR2 are SGHDT and YYEEEE. CDR3 nucleotides: TGTGCCAGCAGCTTTAAAACCGGGGAGCTGTTTTTT. As protein: CASSFKTGELFF.

V usage is TRBV6-5 and J usage is TRBJ1-2; no clear D gene. V was shortened by 4 bases and J by 6 bases, with 15 bases between the two germline ends. This CDR3 comprises 14 residues. Per the germline V gene, CDR1 is MNHEY and CDR2 is SVGAGI. The CDR3 bases are TGTGCCAGCAGTTCCCCTCGCGGGTTGGATGGCTACACCTTC. Translating it yields CASSSPRGLDGYTF.

Only a few counts were recorded for this clone. This chain uses TRBV19 with TRBJ1-2; 7 positions match TRBD1. The CDR3 consists of 18 residues. Germline values: CDR1 LNHDA, CDR2 SQIVND (reference sequence). V dropped 5 bases and J dropped 1; count of bases not matched to a gene: 16. The DNA for the CDR3 is TGTGCCAGTAGTGTTCAAGCCCTGACAGGGCCCTTTAACTATGGCTACACCTTC. Amino acid sequence: CASSVQALTGPFNYGYTF.

V and J are TRBV28 and TRBJ1-2; D call uncertain. V dropped 7 bases and J dropped 1 base, with 10 bases sitting between them. The CDR3 has 13 amino acids. From germline, CDR1 is MDHEN and CDR2 SYDVKM. The CDR3 loop reads CASTVSLNYGYTF. The CDR3 nucleotides are TGTGCCAGCACGGTGAGCCTTAACTATGGCTACACCTTC.

This clone is deemed medium-sized. The rearrangement links TRBV4-2 to TRBJ2-1; 8 bases are shared with TRBD2. The CDR3 has 15 residues. Germline loops: CDR1 LGHNA, CDR2 YNFKEQ. With V trimmed by 1 base and J by 7 bases, 6 bases remained unmatched. The CDR3 region is CASSQVGVAGNEQFF. CDR3 DNA sequence: TGTGCCAGCAGCCAAGTGGGAGTAGCGGGGAATGAGCAGTTCTTC.

This chain links TRBV3-1 (or the pseudogene TRBV3-2) with TRBJ2-7; D is perhaps TRBD2 (6 bases). The CDR3 totals 14 residues. Germline CDR1 and CDR2: LGHDT and YNNKEL (reference sequence). V was pared by 0 bases and J by 4 bases, with 10 bases between. In DNA form, the CDR3 reads TGTGCCAGCAGCCAAGACGTCGGGGGATACGAGCAGTACTTC. Translated: CASSQDVGGYEQYF.

The chain employs TRBV7-6 and TRBJ2-3, with a possible D match to TRBD2 (5 bases). CDR1 and CDR2 from the germline V gene are SGHVS and FNYEAQ. V lost 2 bases and J 8 bases, leaving 17 bases between the germline ends. This CDR3 is built from 15 residues. The CDR3 region has the DNA TGTGCCAGCAGCTTATTTAGCGCAAACTCGGGTACGCAGTATTTT. Its translation is CASSLFSANSGTQYF.

The chain is built from TRBV30 and TRBJ2-3; tentative D call: TRBD1 (6 bases). V was shortened by 5 bases and J by 3 bases, with 9 bases between the two germline ends. The CDR3 has 12 amino acids. CDR1 and CDR2 (germline): GTSNPN, SVGIG (reference sequence). This CDR3 reads CAWDRLTDTQYF. CDR3 nucleotide sequence: TGTGCCTGGGACAGGTTGACAGATACGCAGTATTTT.

The chain employs TRBV5-4 and TRBJ1-1; D may be TRBD1 (6 bases). Per germline, CDR1 SGHNT and CDR2 YYREEE (reference sequence). The V and J ends lost 0 bases and 5 bases respectively, with 11 bases between them. This CDR3 has 14 residues. Here the CDR3 DNA reads TGTGCCAGCAGCTTGGACAGGGTGGGGACTGAAGCTTTCTTT. It encodes CASSLDRVGTEAFF.

V gene TRBV6-5 combines with J gene TRBJ2-7; perhaps TRBD1 as D (6 bases). Looked up from germline, CDR1 is MNHEY and CDR2 is SVGAGI. Trimming left V 5 bases short and J 6 bases short, with 17 bases between. This CDR3 has 14 residues. The chain's CDR3 is CASSRTGPKGEQYF. CDR3 sequence (DNA): TGTGCCAGCAGTCGAACAGGGCCGAAGGGCGAGCAGTACTTC.

The chain couples TRBV27 to TRBJ2-5, with D tentatively TRBD1 (5 bases). CDR1 MNHEY and CDR2 SMNVEV come from the germline V gene (reference sequence). The V gene lost 9 bases and the J gene lost 2 bases, with 13 bases spanning the gap. The CDR3 is 13 residues long. This CDR3 reads CASSKGLQETQYF. The DNA for the CDR3 is TGTGCCAGTAGCAAGGGGCTACAAGAGACCCAGTACTTC.

CDR3 in DNA: TGTGCCAGCAGCGCTACCCAGACAGGAGGAAATGGCTACACCTTC. Its protein product is CASSATQTGGNGYTF. V gene TRBV6-6 combines with J gene TRBJ1-2; D possibly corresponds to TRBD1 (6 bases). The germline gives CDR1 MNHNY, CDR2 SVGAGI (reference sequence). CDR3 length equals 15 residues. Trimming took off 6 bases at V and 6 bases at J, with 20 bases between the two ends.

The chain employs TRBV11-3 and TRBJ2-7, with TRBD1 identical over 8 bases. Trimming cost V 5 bases and J 5 bases; bases outside gene matches: 8. Germline loops: CDR1 SGHNT, CDR2 YENEEA. The CDR3 consists of 14 residues. CDR3 protein: CASSQTGEIHEQYF. CDR3 DNA sequence: TGTGCCAGCAGCCAGACAGGGGAGATCCACGAGCAGTACTTC.

This clone was counted a single time. V is TRBV7-8 and J is TRBJ1-6; D possibly corresponds to TRBD1 (5 bases). The CDR3 length is 16 residues. Looked up from germline, CDR1 is SGHVS and CDR2 is FQNEAQ. V lost 0 bases to trimming and J lost 7 bases, with 13 bases between them. This CDR3 is CASSLASGLINSPLHF. The CDR3 bases are TGTGCCAGCAGCTTAGCTTCGGGACTGATAAATTCACCCCTCCACTTT.

In its sample, this clone is medium-sized. The V and J genes are TRBV19 and TRBJ1-3; D remains unclear. This CDR3 has 13 residues. Trimming pared 6 bases from V and 0 bases from J, leaving 6 bases between. From germline, CDR1 is LNHDA and CDR2 SQIVND (reference sequence). CDR3 in DNA: TGTGCCAGTAGCGAGTCCTCTGGAAACACCATATATTTT. Translating gives CASSESSGNTIYF. Full variable domain (outside the CDR3, taken from reference TRBV19 and TRBJ1-3): DGGITQSPKYLFRKEGQNVTLSCEQNLNHDAMYWYRQDPGQGLRLIYYSQIVNDFQKGDIAEGYSVSREKKESFPLTVTSAQKNPTAFYLCASSESSGNTIYFGEGSWLTVV.

The rearrangement uses TRBV5-1 and TRBJ2-3; D perhaps matches TRBD2 (5 bases). Trimming removed 4 bases at V and 6 bases at J, with 12 bases between. From germline, CDR1 is SGHRS and CDR2 YFSETQ. The CDR3 loop spans 13 amino acids. The CDR3 DNA reads TGCGCCAGCAGCCCCGGGGATACCGATACGCAGTATTTT. Translation gives CASSPGDTDTQYF. The whole variable domain, remainder taken from reference TRBV5-1 and TRBJ2-3, is KAGVTQTPRYLIKTRGQQVTLSCSPISGHRSVSWYQQTPGQGLQFLFEYFSETQRNKGNFPGRFSGRQFSNSRSEMNVSTLELGDSALYLCASSPGDTDTQYFGPGTRLTVL.

This chain connects TRBV7-9 to TRBJ1-2; D remains unclear. This CDR3 is built from 11 residues. Germline CDR1 is SEHNR and CDR2 is FQNEAQ (reference sequence). V lost 4 bases to trimming and J lost 6 bases, with 6 bases between them. The CDR3 region is CASSWSDGYTF. DNA of the CDR3: TGTGCCAGCAGCTGGTCAGATGGCTACACCTTC.